This T cell receptor (beta chain) was obtained from a study of shared clonotypes between healthy human individuals. General study results and limits: Only blood samples were collected, and tissue repertoires likely differ. Richness estimates generally favored naive over memory subsets.

CDR3 length: 14 residues. V was clipped by 7 bases and J by 1 base, with 8 bases between them. CDR1 and CDR2 from the germline V gene are ENHRY and SYGVKD. For each subset, genomic DNA was distributed in equal portions over several immunoSEQ plates. This table comes from immunoSEQ multiplex PCR, and its TCRdb copy is limited to in-frame clones, with some not included. The top ten clones hold approximately 0.13% of a sample with around 2,000,000 clones, roughly 95% of them seen once. Of note for this clone: As yet, its antigen is unknown.

Specimen: naive CD4+ T cells sorted from blood. Documented subset: CD45RA+ positively selected. V usage is TRBV10-3 and J usage is TRBJ1-6; no reliable D call. The source of this sequence is a man between 18 and 29 years old in good health. CDR3 bases: TGTGCCATCAAAGGCGAATCCTATAATTCACCCCTCCACTTT. Its translation is CAIKGESYNSPLHF.